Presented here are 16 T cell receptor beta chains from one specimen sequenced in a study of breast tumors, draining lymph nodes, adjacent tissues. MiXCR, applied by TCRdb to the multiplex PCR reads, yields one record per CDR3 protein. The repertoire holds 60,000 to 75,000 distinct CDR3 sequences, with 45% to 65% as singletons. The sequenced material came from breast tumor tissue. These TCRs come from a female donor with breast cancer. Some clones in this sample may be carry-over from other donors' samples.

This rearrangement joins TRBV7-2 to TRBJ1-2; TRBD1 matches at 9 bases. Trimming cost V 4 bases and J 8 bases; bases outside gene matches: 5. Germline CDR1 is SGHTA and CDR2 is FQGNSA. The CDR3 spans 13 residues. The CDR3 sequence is CASSSGQGRGYTF. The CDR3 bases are TGTGCCAGCAGCTCGGGACAGGGACGGGGCTACACCTTC.

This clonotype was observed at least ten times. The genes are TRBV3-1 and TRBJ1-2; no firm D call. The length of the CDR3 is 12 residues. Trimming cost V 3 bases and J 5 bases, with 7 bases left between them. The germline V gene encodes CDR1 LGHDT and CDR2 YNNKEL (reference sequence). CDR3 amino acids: CASSQARYGYTF. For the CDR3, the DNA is TGTGCCAGCAGCCAGGCTAGGTATGGCTACACCTTC. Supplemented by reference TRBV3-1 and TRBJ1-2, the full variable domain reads DTAVSQTPKYLVTQMGNDKSIKCEQNLGHDTMYWYKQDSKKFLKIMFSYNNKELIINETVPNRFSPKSPDKAHLNLHINSLELGDSAVYFCASSQARYGYTFGSGTRLTVV.

The CDR3 bases are TGTGCCAGCAGCTTGAACAGTGCTGAAAAACTGTTTTTT. Its translation: CASSLNSAEKLFF. The rearrangement joins TRBV5-8 to TRBJ1-4; no definite D call. The CDR3 contains 13 residues. CDR1 SGHTS and CDR2 YDEGEE come from the germline V gene. Trimming removed 1 base from V and 7 bases from J, with 8 bases in between. Complete variable domain (other parts from reference TRBV5-8 and TRBJ1-4): EAGVTQSPTHLIKTRGQQATLRCSPISGHTSVYWYQQALGLGLQFLLWYDEGEERNRGNFPPRFSGRQFPNYSSELNVNALELEDSALYLCASSLNSAEKLFFGSGTQLSVL.

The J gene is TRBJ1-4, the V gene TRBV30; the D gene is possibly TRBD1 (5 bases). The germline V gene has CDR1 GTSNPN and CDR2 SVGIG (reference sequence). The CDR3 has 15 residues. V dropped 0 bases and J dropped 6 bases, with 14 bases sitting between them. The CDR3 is CAWSVLGGFYEKLFF. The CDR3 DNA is TGTGCCTGGAGTGTACTTGGGGGATTTTATGAAAAACTGTTTTTT. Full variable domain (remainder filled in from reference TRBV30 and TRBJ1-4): SQTIHQWPATLVQPVGSPLSLECTVEGTSNPNLYWYRQAAGRGLQLLFYSVGIGQISSEVPQNLSASRPQDRQFILSSKKLLLSDSGFYLCAWSVLGGFYEKLFFGSGTQLSVL.

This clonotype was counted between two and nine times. The CDR3 DNA sequence: TGTGCCAGCAGTTTCTTCCCCACATCTCAGGGTGGCTACACCTTC. It yields the protein CASSFFPTSQGGYTF. The V gene is TRBV7-2, the J gene TRBJ1-2; D possibly corresponds to TRBD1 (5 bases). CDR1 is SGHTA, CDR2 FQGNSA, per germline. The ends were cut back, 6 bases at V and 7 bases at J, with 21 bases in the middle. The CDR3 sequence is 15 residues long.

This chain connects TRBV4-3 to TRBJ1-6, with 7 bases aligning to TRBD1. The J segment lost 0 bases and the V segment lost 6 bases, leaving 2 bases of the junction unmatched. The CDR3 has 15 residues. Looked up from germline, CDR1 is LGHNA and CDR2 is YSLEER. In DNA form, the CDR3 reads TGCGCCAGCAGGGACAGGAGCTCCTATAATTCACCCCTCCACTTT. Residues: CASRDRSSYNSPLHF.

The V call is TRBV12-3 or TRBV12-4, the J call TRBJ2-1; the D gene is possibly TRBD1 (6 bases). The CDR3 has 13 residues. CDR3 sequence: CASGLYGGGEQFF. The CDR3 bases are TGTGCTAGTGGTTTGTATGGGGGCGGTGAGCAGTTCTTC.

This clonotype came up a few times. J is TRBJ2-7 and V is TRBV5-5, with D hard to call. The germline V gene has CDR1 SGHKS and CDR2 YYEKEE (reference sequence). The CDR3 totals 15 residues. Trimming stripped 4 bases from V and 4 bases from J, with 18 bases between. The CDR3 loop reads CASSPASTVGYEQYF. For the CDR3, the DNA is TGTGCCAGCAGCCCAGCTTCTACCGTCGGGTACGAGCAGTACTTC.

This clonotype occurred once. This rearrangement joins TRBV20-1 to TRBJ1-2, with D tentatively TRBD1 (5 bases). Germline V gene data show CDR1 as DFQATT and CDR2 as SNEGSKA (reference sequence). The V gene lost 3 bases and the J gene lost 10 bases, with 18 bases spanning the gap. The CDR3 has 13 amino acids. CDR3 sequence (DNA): TGCAGTGCTAGGGCTAGCGGGGGGGATGCCTACACCTTC. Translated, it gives CSARASGGDAYTF.

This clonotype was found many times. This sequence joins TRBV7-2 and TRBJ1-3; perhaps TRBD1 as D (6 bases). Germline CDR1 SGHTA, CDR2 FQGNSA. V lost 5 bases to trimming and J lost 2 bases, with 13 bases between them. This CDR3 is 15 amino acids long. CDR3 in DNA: TGTGCCAGCAGCCAGAGGGGGGCGCCTGGAAACACCATATATTTT. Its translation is CASSQRGAPGNTIYF.

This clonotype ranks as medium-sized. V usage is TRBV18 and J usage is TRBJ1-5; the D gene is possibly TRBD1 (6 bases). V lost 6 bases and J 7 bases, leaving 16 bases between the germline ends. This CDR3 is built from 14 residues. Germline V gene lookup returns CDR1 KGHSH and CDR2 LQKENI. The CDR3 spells CASSLAGARQPQHF. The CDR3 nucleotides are TGTGCCAGCTCCCTGGCGGGGGCGCGGCAGCCCCAGCATTTT.

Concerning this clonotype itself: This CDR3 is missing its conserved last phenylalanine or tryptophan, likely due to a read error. The chain's CDR3 is CASSLGARWGSYEQYL. The DNA for the CDR3 is TGCGCCAGCAGCTTAGGGGCGCGGTGGGGCTCCTACGAGCAGTACCTC. V and J are TRBV11-2 and TRBJ2-7, with D possibly being TRBD1 (5 bases). This CDR3 is 16 amino acids long. The germline CDR1 and CDR2 sequences are SGHAT and FQNNGV.

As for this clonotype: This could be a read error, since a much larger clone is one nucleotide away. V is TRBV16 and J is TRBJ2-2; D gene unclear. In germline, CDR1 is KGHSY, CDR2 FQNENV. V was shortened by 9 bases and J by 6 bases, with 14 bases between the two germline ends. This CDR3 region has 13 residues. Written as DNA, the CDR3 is TGTGCCAGTCAGAAACATTACGCCGGGGAGCTGTTTTTT. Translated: CASQKHYAGELFF. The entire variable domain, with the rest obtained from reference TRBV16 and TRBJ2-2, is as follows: GEEVAQTPKHLVRGEGQKAKLYCAPIKGHSYVFWYQQVLKNEFKFLISFQNENVFDETGMPKERFSAKCLPNSPCSLEIQATKLEDSAVYFCASQKHYAGELFFGEGSRLTVL.

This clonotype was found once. The CDR3: CASSRRSIQADTQYF. CDR3 in DNA: TGTGCCAGCAGCCGGCGATCGATCCAAGCAGATACGCAGTATTTT. V gene TRBV14 combines with J gene TRBJ2-3; unclear D gene. V lost 4 bases to trimming and J lost 4 bases, with 15 bases between them. The length of the CDR3 is 15 residues. Germline V lookup: CDR1 SGHDN, CDR2 FVKESK.

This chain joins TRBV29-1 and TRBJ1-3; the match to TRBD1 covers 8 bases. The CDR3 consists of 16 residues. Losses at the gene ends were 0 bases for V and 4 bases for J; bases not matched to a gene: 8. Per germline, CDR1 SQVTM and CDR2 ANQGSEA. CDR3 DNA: TGCAGCGTTGAAGAGTCTCCAGGGGGCCGAGGAAACACCATATATTTT. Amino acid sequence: CSVEESPGGRGNTIYF.

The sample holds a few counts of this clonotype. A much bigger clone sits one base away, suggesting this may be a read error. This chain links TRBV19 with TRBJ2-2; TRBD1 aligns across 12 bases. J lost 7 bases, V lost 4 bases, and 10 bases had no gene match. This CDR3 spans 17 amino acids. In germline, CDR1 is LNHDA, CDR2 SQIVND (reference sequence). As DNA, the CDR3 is TGTGCCAGTAGTACAGATCTGGGGACAGGGGGCTTCGGGGAGCTGTTTTTT. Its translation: CASSTDLGTGGFGELFF. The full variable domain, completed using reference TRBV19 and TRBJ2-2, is DGGITQSPKYLFRKEGQNVTLSCEQNLNHDAMYWYRQDPGQGLRLIYYSQIVNDFQKGDIAEGYSVSREKKESFPLTVTSAQKNPTAFYLCASSTDLGTGGFGELFFGEGSRLTVL.